This T cell receptor beta chain was recovered during a study of CD8+CD57+ T cells in acquired aplastic anemia. Study in general: Across the sorted CD4+ and CD8+ cells, DNA amounts averaged roughly 3 ug.

Note on this clonotype: The antigen remains unidentified.

CDR3 and TCR beta VDJ profiling relied on a genomic DNA template. TCRdb re-analysed the reads in MiXCR, keeping a single row per CDR3 protein. The table includes 260,000 or so distinct CDR3 sequences, around half detected once. Selection for sequencing was limited to patients who had shown CD8+CD57+ cell expansion by flow cytometry. All patients were therapy-naive when blood was sampled. This CDR3 region has 14 residues. Germline values: CDR1 SSHAT, CDR2 FNYEAQ (reference sequence). Study-wide findings and caveats: Patients and controls were found to share 25 to 30 CD8+ CDR3 sequences.

The TCR comes from a human donor with aplastic anemia. Material for sequencing was sorted CD4+, CD8+, or CD8+CD57+ T cells (not recorded which) from PBMCs. The gene calls are TRBV7-7 and TRBJ2-7; 8 bases map to TRBD2. The CDR3 sequence: CARDTTSGSYEQYF. CDR3 nucleotides: TGTGCTAGAGATACAACTAGCGGAAGTTACGAGCAGTACTTC.